This TCR beta chain was recovered during a study of T cell responses to AZD1222 COVID-19 vaccine. The data were produced by immunoSEQ multiplex PCR, yet TCRdb's version contains in-frame clones alone and is incomplete. The data hold around 130,000 clones, with around nine tenths observed a single time. The CDR3 totals 13 residues. With 7 bases removed from V and 2 bases from J, the gap between germline ends came to 10 bases. Germline-derived CDR1 and CDR2 are MDHEN and SYDVKM. Source: peripheral blood, taken 28 days after the second dose of the MenACWY control vaccine. The chain links TRBV28 to TRBJ2-3, with a tentative D call TRBD1 (5 bases). This sequence originates from an adult who received the MenACWY meningococcal vaccine as a control. The CDR3 loop reads CASIDSPTDTQYF. The CDR3 DNA sequence: TGTGCCAGCATTGACAGCCCCACAGATACGCAGTATTTT.